The clone carrying this TCR beta chain appeared a few times. Its target is unknown. Time point here: sample taken at primary tumor resection. TCRs were sequenced from unsorted whole RNA of tumor, nontumor lung or PBMC. The entry originates in a study of spatial heterogeneity in lung cancer. Overall study findings and caveats: There were more appearances of ubiquitous expanded tumor TCRs in blood at resection than at follow-up.

A distinct unique molecular identifier was carried by each TCR cDNA molecule. TCRdb reprocessed the 5' RACE reads with MiXCR, giving one entry per CDR3 protein. The repertoire has 80,000 to 95,000 distinct CDR3 sequences, approximately 8.5% of them found once; the top ten carry less than 9%. The source was PBMCs, collected at surgery. The sequence was collected from a male donor with early-stage non-small cell lung cancer.

The chain's CDR3 is CASRYRDRGLDTEAFF. The CDR3 nucleotides are TGTGCCAGCAGATACCGGGACAGGGGATTGGACACTGAAGCTTTCTTT. The chain links TRBV6-5 to TRBJ1-1; TRBD1 aligns across 10 bases. The germline gives CDR1 MNHEY, CDR2 SVGAGI. Unmatched junction bases numbered 10, after V lost 6 bases and J lost 3 bases. The CDR3 runs to 16 residues.